This TCR beta chain comes out of a study of spatial heterogeneity in lung cancer (dated by TCRdb to between 2018 and 2021). Background on the whole study: Beta-chain transcripts were consistently detected in greater numbers than alpha-chain transcripts, which likely reflected higher beta-chain transcript abundance. In tumor regions, TCR transcript counts showed a strong correlation with a T cell transcriptional module score from matched bulk RNA-seq. In the raw uncorrected reads, each unique combination of TCR and UMI appeared more than ten times on average. The study quantitatively compared TCR alpha and beta repertoires across multiple tumor regions, matched nontumor lung and blood in non-small cell lung cancer. Nonsynonymous mutation counts, determined by whole-exome sequencing of tumor tissue, were related to features of the TCR repertoire. At surgery, about 210 tumor regions, 61 to 75 matched nontumor lung samples and more than 55 PBMC samples were TCR-sequenced for both alpha and beta chains. General conclusions and limits of the study: Estimated TCR-seq coverage of tumor T cells was only about 7.2% for alpha chains and about 12% for beta chains. Additional single-cell paired TCR alpha and beta sequencing was considered necessary to confirm, at a functional level, the hypothesis that regional TCRs recognize regional mutations. Counts of ubiquitous and regional expanded TCRs were found to correlate with counts of ubiquitous and regional nonsynonymous mutations, respectively. The number of expanded intratumoral alpha and beta TCRs correlated with the tumor nonsynonymous mutation count.

Trimming at the junction amounts to 6 bases on V and 2 bases on J, and the germline ends lie 11 bases apart. According to the germline V gene (reference sequence), CDR1 reads LNHDA and CDR2 reads SQIVND. The CDR3 contains 14 residues, cysteine and phenylalanine counted. The only DNA kept is the CDR3, 42 bases in frame from the first base. At least ten counts were recorded for this clonotype. Its binding antigen is unknown. Qualities for individual bases were not recorded, and no much larger clone is one base off. This beta chain is off target for a library built for alpha chains, so its abundance means little. Libraries were prepared through 5' RACE. The sequencer was a NextSeq 500. In the TCR library protocol, a unique molecular identifier was attached to each TCR cDNA molecule so that PCR and sequencing errors could be corrected. In the source study's methods: Decombinator tools were used for TCR identification, UMI-based error correction and CDR3 extraction. Expanded TCRs were defined as those above a frequency of 2 per 1,000, corresponding to the top 1% of the tumor frequency distribution. Expanded tumor TCRs were classed as regional if statistically deemed absent (corrected P<0.05) from at least one tumor region, otherwise ubiquitous. Each repertoire was subsampled 100 times to 5,000 TCRs, after which Renyi diversity was computed with the R vegan package. CDR3 similarity networks were constructed using string-kernel similarity of amino acid triplets, with links drawn between CDR3s whose pairwise similarity was above 0.82. The raw public reads went through TCRdb reprocessing: fastp at Q25, MiXCR clone calling, in-frame beta chains kept. CDR3 protein duplicates are merged, each entry listing the most common genes and DNA. The V and J calls follow TCRdb's processing rather than the paper's. The sample table lists around 18,000 distinct CDR3 sequences, 5% to 6% of them with a count of one. 10% of the sample is held by the ten biggest clonotypes.

The sample's time point label, in plain terms: sample taken at primary tumor resection. Samples were obtained from 65 to 90 patients with early-stage, untreated non-small cell lung cancer from the lung TRACERx cohort. For TCR sequencing, whole RNA was extracted from tumor and nontumor lung tissue, or from cryopreserved PBMC samples, and no cell sorting was done. Only patients for whom sufficient RNA was available from at least two tumor regions were selected for TCR sequencing. Before selection, tumor and adjacent nontumor lung specimens were reviewed by a lung pathologist. Source: lung tumor tissue, taken at surgery. The clonotype originates from a female donor with early-stage non-small cell lung cancer. This receptor chain uses TRBV19 and TRBJ1-5, with TRBD1 as a weak D call on 6 bases. In nucleotide form, the sequence is TGTGCCAGTAGCCAGGACAGCCGCAATCAGCCCCAGCATTTT. Translated, it reads CASSQDSRNQPQHF.